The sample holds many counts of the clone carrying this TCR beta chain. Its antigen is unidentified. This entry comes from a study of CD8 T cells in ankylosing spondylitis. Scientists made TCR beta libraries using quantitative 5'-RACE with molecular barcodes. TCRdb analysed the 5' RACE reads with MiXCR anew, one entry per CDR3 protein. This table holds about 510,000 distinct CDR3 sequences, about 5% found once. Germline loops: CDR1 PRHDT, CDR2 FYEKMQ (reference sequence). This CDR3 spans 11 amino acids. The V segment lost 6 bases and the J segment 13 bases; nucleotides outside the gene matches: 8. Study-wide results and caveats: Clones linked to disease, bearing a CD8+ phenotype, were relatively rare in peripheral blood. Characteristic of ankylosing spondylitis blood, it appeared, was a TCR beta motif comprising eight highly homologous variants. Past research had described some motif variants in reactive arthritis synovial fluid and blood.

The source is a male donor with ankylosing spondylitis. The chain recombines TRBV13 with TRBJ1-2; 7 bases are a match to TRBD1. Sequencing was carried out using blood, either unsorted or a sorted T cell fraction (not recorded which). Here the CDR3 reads CASRSDRVLTF. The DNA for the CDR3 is TGTGCCAGCAGAAGTGACAGGGTGCTCACCTTC.